One and the same sample provided the 18 T cell receptor beta chains below, sequenced in a study of Ad26.COV2.S vaccination and SARS-CoV-2 variants. Treatment denoted: some 20 received Ad26.COV2.S at low or high dose, single or two shots; 5 received placebo; per-sample allocation not given. On day 63 after the first injection, vaccine and placebo recipients gave samples. Profiling relied on immunoSEQ multiplex PCR, and the TCRdb table lists in-frame clones only, not all of them. Found here are some 350,000 clones, about 85% of them singletons; the top ten hold 2.5% to 3.5%. The material was peripheral blood, obtained in a trial of Ad26.COV2.S vaccine versus placebo. The receptors originated from a person between 18 and 65 years old who received the Ad26.COV2.S COVID-19 vaccine or a placebo.

The chain is built from TRBV12-2 and TRBJ2-7; no DNA check was done on the table's D call, TRBD2. TRBV12-2 corresponds to a pseudogene. CDR3 size: 16 residues. CDR3 amino acids: CASRLYPRRGHCEQYF. DNA of the CDR3: TGTGCAAGTCGCTTATATCCCCGGCGGGGGCACTGCGAGCAGTACTTC.

The CDR3 region is CASSSDRGRPEKLFF. CDR3 in DNA: TGTGCCAGCAGCTCAGACAGGGGGCGCCCCGAAAAACTGTTTTTT. V gene TRBV7-9 combines with J gene TRBJ1-4, with 10 bases identical to TRBD1. Trimming took 4 bases from V and 8 from J; bases not matched to a gene: 7. CDR3 length: 15 residues. Germline V lookup: CDR1 SEHNR, CDR2 FQNEAQ (reference sequence).

This sequence joins TRBV27 and TRBJ2-4; D is undetermined. The CDR3 totals 9 residues. The germline CDR1 and CDR2 sequences are MNHEY and SMNVEV (reference sequence). V shed 5 bases and J shed 11 bases, with 4 bases lying between them. CDR3 DNA: TGTGCCAGCAGTCCGGTTCAGTACTTC. As protein: CASSPVQYF.

This sequence joins TRBV5-1 and TRBJ2-6; possible D gene TRBD1, 6 bases. This CDR3 spans 18 amino acids. V lost 4 bases to trimming and J lost 4 bases, with 21 bases between them. Germline values: CDR1 SGHRS, CDR2 YFSETQ. The CDR3 loop reads CASSTLPGTSSGANVLTF. CDR3 nucleotides: TGCGCCAGCAGCACCCTGCCCGGGACATCTTCCGGGGCCAACGTCCTGACTTTC.

This clone occurred a few times. The chain couples TRBV9 to TRBJ1-3, with D maybe TRBD1 (5 bases). V lost 5 bases to trimming and J lost 4 bases, with 13 bases between them. Germline V lookup: CDR1 SGDLS, CDR2 YYNGEE. This CDR3 region has 14 residues. The chain's CDR3 is CASRDGTGGNTIYF. CDR3 sequence (DNA): TGTGCCAGCAGAGACGGGACCGGCGGAAACACCATATATTTT. The complete variable domain, with remaining parts taken from reference TRBV9 and TRBJ1-3, reads DSGVTQTPKHLITATGQRVTLRCSPRSGDLSVYWYQQSLDQGLQFLIQYYNGEERAKGNILERFSAQQFPDLHSELNLSSLELGDSALYFCASRDGTGGNTIYFGEGSWLTVV.

CDR3 coding DNA: TGTGCCAGCTCACCACCTAGCAGAGCCAAAAACATTCAGTACTTC. Translated, it gives CASSPPSRAKNIQYF. The V call is TRBV18, the J call TRBJ2-4; D is undetermined. This CDR3 spans 15 amino acids. V shed 0 bases and J shed 0 bases, with 6 bases lying between them. The V gene's germline CDR1 is KGHSH and CDR2 LQKENI.

The chain employs TRBV19 and TRBJ2-1; 9 bases fit TRBD1. V was clipped by 5 bases and J by 2 bases; unmatched bases: 13. This CDR3 comprises 18 residues. Germline lookup yields CDR1 LNHDA and CDR2 SQIVND (reference sequence). The CDR3 bases are TGTGCCAGTAGTCTACTACCCTCAGGGACAGGGACCTACAATGAGCAGTTCTTC. This sequence encodes CASSLLPSGTGTYNEQFF.

DNA for the CDR3: TGCGCCAGCGAGCTCGGTAGGGAGCAGTTCTTC. Its translation: CASELGREQFF. The V gene is TRBV10-2, the J gene TRBJ2-1; D not certain. The CDR3 is 11 residues long. The V end lost 8 bases, the J end lost 10 bases, and 12 bases lay between the germline ends. Germline V gene data show CDR1 as WSHSY and CDR2 as SAAADI.

The chain recombines TRBV3-1 (or the pseudogene TRBV3-2) with TRBJ2-7; D uncertain. The CDR3 is 13 residues long. The germline V gene has CDR1 LGHDT and CDR2 YNNKEL (reference sequence). V lost 0 bases and J lost 5, with 8 bases in between. The CDR3 sequence: CASSQDVHHEQYF. Here the CDR3 DNA reads TGTGCCAGCAGCCAAGATGTACATCACGAGCAGTACTTC.

The rearrangement uses TRBV18 and TRBJ2-5; D is undetermined. Germline CDR1 reads KGHSH; CDR2 reads LQKENI. The V end was cut by 2 bases, the J end by 5 bases, with 6 bases between. This CDR3 comprises 12 residues. CDR3 amino acids: CASSPGRETQYF. CDR3 coding DNA: TGTGCCAGCTCACCAGGGCGGGAGACCCAGTACTTC.

The genes are TRBV7-2 and TRBJ2-7; 7 nucleotides align to TRBD1. The germline V gene encodes CDR1 SGHTA and CDR2 FQGNSA. Unmatched junction bases numbered 6, after V lost 7 bases and J lost 3 bases. The CDR3 runs 13 residues. CDR3 DNA sequence: TGTGCCAGCACCTGGGGACAGTTCTACGAGCAGTACTTC. It encodes CASTWGQFYEQYF.

This clone was recorded a few times. The chain carries TRBV4-3 and TRBJ2-3; no clear D gene. The V end was cut by 0 bases, the J end by 0 bases, with 13 bases between. The germline V gene has CDR1 LGHNA and CDR2 YSLEER. The CDR3 is 17 residues long. CDR3 nucleotide sequence: TGCGCCAGCAGCCAAGAATTCTACTCGCTTAGCACAGATACGCAGTATTTT. This encodes CASSQEFYSLSTDTQYF.

This clone was detected only once. The chain joins TRBV5-4 to TRBJ2-7; 11 nucleotides match TRBD1. Losses at the gene ends were 3 bases for V and 4 bases for J; bases not matched to a gene: 6. From germline, CDR1 is SGHNT and CDR2 YYREEE (reference sequence). This CDR3 has 15 amino acids. The CDR3 bases are TGTGCCAGCAGCTCGCCGGGACAGGGGGTATACGAGCAGTACTTC. Amino acid sequence: CASSSPGQGVYEQYF.

This clone was detected once. This chain links TRBV6-2 or TRBV6-3 with TRBJ2-4, with unresolved D. V was trimmed by 5 bases and J by 0 bases, leaving 14 bases between them. Germline V gene lookup returns CDR1 MNHEY and CDR2 SVGEGT. CDR3 size: 16 residues. The CDR3 sequence: CASSNRLVLAKNIQYF. CDR3 nucleotide sequence: TGTGCCAGCAGTAACCGTCTCGTGTTAGCCAAAAACATTCAGTACTTC.

This chain connects TRBV5-4 to TRBJ2-5; the match to TRBD1 covers 9 bases. J lost 0 bases, V lost 4 bases, and 10 bases had no gene match. Germline V gene data show CDR1 as SGHNT and CDR2 as YYREEE (reference sequence). The CDR3 runs to 17 residues. The CDR3 bases are TGTGCCAGCAGCCGTGGACAGGGGCAACTCTACCAAGAGACCCAGTACTTC. It specifies CASSRGQGQLYQETQYF.

In DNA, the CDR3 is TGTGCCAGCAGCCAATTTTCAGGAGGGTTGTTCATACTTGAGAAACTGTTTTTT. It codes for CASSQFSGGLFILEKLFF. This chain connects TRBV3-1 (or the pseudogene TRBV3-2) to TRBJ1-4; D is undetermined. The ends were cut back, 2 bases at V and 11 bases at J, with 27 bases in the middle. The CDR3 is made up of 18 amino acids. Germline V gene lookup returns CDR1 LGHDT and CDR2 YNNKEL (reference sequence).

This clone occurred a few times. The V and J genes are TRBV25-1 and TRBJ1-5; 9 bases align to TRBD1. This CDR3 is built from 17 residues. The germline V gene encodes CDR1 MGHDK and CDR2 SYGVNS. The J segment lost 3 bases and the V segment lost 4 bases, leaving 10 bases of the junction unmatched. The CDR3 DNA sequence: TGTGCCAGCAGTGCACAGAGACAGGGGGAGGACAATCAGCCCCAGCATTTT. Amino acid sequence: CASSAQRQGEDNQPQHF.

This clone was seen only a few times. The chain uses TRBV19 and TRBJ1-4; TRBD1 might be the D (5 bases). Germline assignment: CDR1 LNHDA and CDR2 SQIVND (reference sequence). CDR3 length equals 16 residues. Trimming removed 6 bases from V and 8 bases from J, with 22 bases in between. CDR3 loop: CASSTTRQGGQEKLFF. As DNA, the CDR3 is TGTGCCAGTAGCACAACCCGCCAGGGAGGGCAGGAAAAACTGTTTTTT.